This TCR beta chain was captured in a study of T cells in localized non-small cell lung cancer. The CDR3 contains 14 residues. Germline assignment: CDR1 ENHRY and CDR2 SYGVKD. Trimming shortened V by 6 bases and J by 0 bases, and 6 bases separated the two germline ends. The method was immunoSEQ multiplex PCR; TCRdb's version includes in-frame clones alone and lacks a portion of them. The data contain 35,000 or so clones, 70% to 90% of them singletons. This clonotype was obtained from a woman aged 35-75 years with stage I lung adenocarcinoma. The sample here was peripheral blood, taken before any cancer treatment. The rearrangement links TRBV10-3 to TRBJ2-6; D might be TRBD1 (6 bases). The CDR3 coding sequence is TGTGCCATCAGGGACAGCTCTGGGGCCAACGTCCTGACTTTC. Protein sequence: CAIRDSSGANVLTF.